This TCR beta chain was profiled in a study of T cell responses to AZD1222 COVID-19 vaccine. The germline V gene has CDR1 LNHDA and CDR2 SQIVND (reference sequence). The CDR3 is 17 amino acids. V shed 4 bases, J shed 0 bases, and the junction held 11 bases outside the gene matches. The study's findings and limits: At 160-218 and 743-854, vaccine-associated CD4 TCRs were dominant, and they spanned spike. Repertoires were obtained solely post-peak T cell response. Spike-specific TCRs gained breadth and depth after people received two AZD1222 doses.

About this clone: Its specificity is unknown.

The method was immunoSEQ multiplex PCR; TCRdb's version includes in-frame clones alone and lacks a portion of them. The table includes more than 120,000 clones, just over 90% detected once. Source: peripheral blood, taken on day 0 of AZD1222 vaccination. V gene TRBV19 combines with J gene TRBJ1-1, with TRBD1 identical over 7 bases. This receptor was identified in an adult in good health. The CDR3 sequence is CASSKGRTGAMNTEAFF. In nucleotides, the CDR3 is TGTGCCAGTAGTAAGGGCAGAACAGGGGCCATGAACACTGAAGCTTTCTTT.